A selection of T cell receptor beta chains follows, all from one sample in a study of control samples from healthy donors and cancer patients. Data came from immunoSEQ multiplex PCR; TCRdb stores just in-frame clones and leaves some out. Among about 22,000 clones listed, 75% to 85% were seen once. The sequenced sample consisted of PBMCs. Receptors originate from a man in his 60s with head and neck cancer. CDR3s include the opening cysteine and the closing phenylalanine or tryptophan. The D gene is left open where the match is weak. Clone sizes are given selectively: once, few, many, or a class where the clone is expanded.

cdr3_nt cdr3_aa v_call cdr3_length j_call clone_size d_call
TGCAGTGCTAGTGGGAACCACTACAGGGCTGGTGGAAACACCATATATTTT CSASGNHYRAGGNTIYF TRBV20-1 17 TRBJ1-3 . .
TGTGCCAGTAGTAAAACGGGACAGGGTTATGGCTACACCTTC CASSKTGQGYGYTF TRBV19 14 TRBJ1-2 . TRBD1
TGTGCCAGCAGCTTGGACCGAAACTATGGCTACACCTTC CASSLDRNYGYTF TRBV5-6 13 TRBJ1-2 . .
TGTGCCAGCAGTTACTCTTCTGGAACCTACGAGCAGTACTTC CASSYSSGTYEQYF TRBV6-6 14 TRBJ2-7 . .
TGCGCCAGCAGCTTGGGTCAGGACCCCTACGAGCAGTACTTC CASSLGQDPYEQYF TRBV5-1 14 TRBJ2-7 . .
TGTGCCAGCAGCTCGGACTACCTGGGACAGGGGAGGTACGAGCAGTACTTC CASSSDYLGQGRYEQYF TRBV7-9 17 TRBJ2-7 . TRBD1
TGCAGTGCTATTGACACGGACCCATCAACATCCTACGAGCAGTACTTC CSAIDTDPSTSYEQYF TRBV20-1 16 TRBJ2-7 few .
TGTGCCAGCAGTGATGGGACAGGGGGTATAGCCAAAAACATTCAGTACTTC CASSDGTGGIAKNIQYF TRBV25-1 17 TRBJ2-4 . TRBD1
TGTGCCAGCCGGGACAGGGAATCTTCACCCCTCCACTTT CASRDRESSPLHF TRBV27 13 TRBJ1-6 . TRBD1
TGTGCCAGCAGCTCGAGGGGAATTGGACTGTCCGGGGAGCTGTTTTTT CASSSRGIGLSGELFF TRBV5-6 16 TRBJ2-2 medium-sized .
TGTGCCACCAGCAGAGATCGGTTTGGAACTAATGAAAAACTGTTTTTT CATSRDRFGTNEKLFF TRBV15 16 TRBJ1-4 few .
TGCGCCAGCAGCTCCTGGGACCTCAAGAGCTCCTACAATGAGCAGTTCTTC CASSSWDLKSSYNEQFF TRBV5-1 17 TRBJ2-1 . .
TGCGCCAGCAGCTCTACAGGACCCCGGGTGGCTAATGAAAAACTGTTTTTT CASSSTGPRVANEKLFF TRBV5-1 17 TRBJ1-4 once .
TGTGCCAGCCAGGGGGTCAGGGGGCCTAGAACAGATACGCAGTATTTT CASQGVRGPRTDTQYF TRBV2 16 TRBJ2-3 . TRBD1
TGTGCCAGCTCACCACGAGCGGGAGTGGGATTTAATGAGCAGTTCTTC CASSPRAGVGFNEQFF TRBV18 16 TRBJ2-1 . TRBD2